This is a list of T cell receptor beta chains from one sample in a study of glioma-infiltrating T cells after dendritic cell vaccination. Repertoires were generated with immunoSEQ multiplex PCR, while TCRdb's copy carries only in-frame clones and drops some. The sample contains roughly 100,000 clones, more than 80% of which appear only once. The sequences come from blood, collected before dendritic cell vaccination. Receptors were obtained from a human donor with glioblastoma. CDR3s include the opening cysteine and the closing phenylalanine or tryptophan. A D gene is named only where the DNA matches it firmly. The size of a clone is reported for some rows only, either as once, few or many, or as a class for expanded clones.

.	TRBJ1-1	TRBV7-9	.	CASSSPGSPEAFF	TGTGCCAGCAGCTCCCCCGGGAGCCCTGAAGCTTTCTTT
TRBD1	TRBJ2-1	TRBV5-6	.	CASSLRTGRNEQFF	TGTGCCAGCAGCTTGCGGACAGGGAGGAATGAGCAGTTCTTC
.	TRBJ2-1	TRBV6-1	.	CASSALGTTMEQFF	TGTGCCAGCAGTGCCCTGGGTACTACAATGGAGCAGTTCTTC
.	TRBJ2-7	TRBV5-8	.	CASSLGVLAYEQYF	TGTGCCAGCAGCTTGGGAGTCCTAGCCTACGAGCAGTACTTC
.	TRBJ1-1	TRBV7-2	.	CASSLGVRDEAFF	TGTGCCAGCAGCTTAGGAGTCAGGGATGAAGCTTTCTTT
TRBD2	TRBJ2-1	TRBV6-1	.	CASSEAPGGPYEQFF	TGTGCCAGCAGTGAAGCGCCGGGGGGGCCATATGAGCAGTTCTTC
.	TRBJ2-5	TRBV30	.	CAWSVGALKQETQYF	TGTGCCTGGAGTGTGGGGGCCCTCAAACAAGAGACCCAGTACTTC
.	TRBJ2-3	TRBV5-1	once	CASRDSPADTQYF	TGCGCCAGCAGGGACAGCCCAGCAGATACGCAGTATTTT
.	TRBJ2-3	TRBV9	.	CASSVRAFSTDTQYF	TGTGCCAGCAGCGTAAGAGCTTTCAGCACAGATACGCAGTATTTT
TRBD2	TRBJ2-3	TRBV11-3	.	CASSPGTSGDPDTQYF	TGTGCCAGCAGCCCAGGGACTAGCGGGGACCCAGATACGCAGTATTTT
TRBD1	TRBJ2-7	TRBV10-3	.	CAISERQGVYEQYF	TGTGCCATCAGTGAAAGACAGGGTGTCTACGAGCAGTACTTC
.	TRBJ1-6	TRBV6-5	few	CASSRGAGESPLHF	TGTGCCAGCAGCCGGGGGGCAGGGGAGTCACCCCTCCACTTT
TRBD1	TRBJ2-5	TRBV7-9	.	CASSLGDGTGETQYF	TGTGCCAGCAGCTTAGGGGATGGGACAGGGGAGACCCAGTACTTC
TRBD1	TRBJ2-4	TRBV4-1	.	CASSTPGQGAYIQYF	TGCGCCAGCAGTACTCCGGGACAGGGGGCGTACATTCAGTACTTC
.	TRBJ1-2	TRBV7-8	.	CASSLSGYGYTF	TGTGCCAGCAGCCTATCAGGGTACGGCTACACCTTC
.	TRBJ2-5	TRBV5-6	.	CASSLWQQETQYF	TGTGCCAGCAGCTTATGGCAGCAAGAGACCCAGTACTTC
TRBD1	TRBJ2-3	TRBV18	.	CASSRDRASTDAQYF	TGTGCCAGCTCACGGGACAGGGCGAGTACAGATGCGCAGTATTTT
.	TRBJ2-1	TRBV11-3	.	CASSVPTSNEQFF	TGTGCCAGCAGCGTGCCGACTAGCAATGAGCAGTTCTTC
.	TRBJ1-2	TRBV29-1	.	CSVEWAVSGYTF	TGCAGCGTTGAATGGGCAGTCAGTGGCTACACCTTC
.	TRBJ1-2	TRBV11-1	once	CASSPEGGLYGYTF	TGTGCCAGCAGCCCCGAGGGGGGGCTCTATGGCTACACCTTC
.	TRBJ1-6	TRBV6-6	.	CASSLSDSSSPLHF	TGTGCCAGCAGCCTCTCGGACAGTTCTTCACCCCTCCACTTT
TRBD1	TRBJ1-6	TRBV4-2	.	CASSQGDRDSPLHF	TGTGCCAGCAGCCAAGGTGACAGGGATTCACCCCTCCACTTT
TRBD2	TRBJ2-2	TRBV5-6	.	CASSSSHSGGVNTGELFF	TGTGCCAGCAGCTCAAGTCATAGCGGGGGGGTGAACACCGGGGAGCTGTTTTTT
.	TRBJ1-3	TRBV7-2	.	CASSRWGGTIYF	TGTGCCAGCAGTCGATGGGGAGGCACCATATATTTT
TRBD1	TRBJ2-1	TRBV9	.	CASSFWRTGEQFF	TGTGCCAGCAGCTTTTGGAGGACAGGCGAGCAGTTCTTC
.	TRBJ2-7	TRBV5-3	.	CARSLVAWGRQTYEQYF	TGTGCCAGAAGCTTGGTCGCTTGGGGCAGACAGACCTACGAGCAGTACTTC
TRBD1	TRBJ2-7	TRBV6-1	.	CASSVTDRGLYEQYF	TGTGCCAGCAGTGTCACGGACAGGGGGCTCTACGAGCAGTACTTC
TRBD1	TRBJ1-2	TRBV11-2	.	CASSSYRGSVYGYTF	TGTGCCAGCAGCTCGTACAGGGGGTCGGTCTATGGCTACACCTTC
.	TRBJ1-1	TRBV29-1	.	CSDPPGQRNTEAFF	TGCAGCGATCCCCCGGGACAACGTAACACTGAAGCTTTCTTT
TRBD2	TRBJ2-3	TRBV5-4	.	CASSLIGLAGGSTDTQYF	TGTGCCAGCAGCTTGATCGGACTAGCGGGGGGCAGCACAGATACGCAGTATTTT
.	TRBJ1-5	TRBV4-1	.	CASSHRGGGPNNQPQHF	TGCGCCAGCAGCCACCGCGGGGGGGGACCTAACAATCAGCCCCAGCATTTT
TRBD2	TRBJ2-5	TRBV30	.	CAWSASGGAETQYF	TGTGCCTGGAGTGCTAGCGGGGGGGCCGAGACCCAGTACTTC
TRBD1	TRBJ1-4	TRBV5-5	.	CASSPQGVGEKLFF	TGTGCCAGCAGCCCACAGGGGGTCGGGGAAAAACTGTTTTTT